What follows are 2 T cell receptor beta chains derived from one specimen sequenced in a study of early T cells in non-severe SARS-CoV-2 infection. TCRdb redid the calling of the 5' RACE reads with MiXCR, one entry per CDR3 protein. The sample has 70,000 to 90,000 distinct CDR3 sequences, about 15% seen once. Source material: whole blood. These receptors were taken from an adult who was a healthcare worker with PCR-confirmed SARS-CoV-2 infection or an uninfected control (not recorded which).

This clonotype was counted ten times or more. The V call is TRBV12-3 or TRBV12-4, the J call TRBJ2-3, with 9 positions matching TRBD2. This CDR3 region has 14 residues. V shed 6 bases, J shed 0 bases, and the junction held 1 base outside the gene matches. CDR3 DNA: TGTGCCAGCAGACTAGCGGGCAGCACAGATACGCAGTATTTT. It translates to CASRLAGSTDTQYF.

This chain connects TRBV9 to TRBJ2-3; D not resolved. This CDR3 is 14 amino acids long. With 3 bases removed from V and 2 bases from J, the gap between germline ends came to 10 bases. Germline loops: CDR1 SGDLS, CDR2 YYNGEE. The CDR3 region is CASSAHRYTDTQYF. The CDR3 bases are TGTGCCAGCAGCGCTCACCGATACACAGATACGCAGTATTTT.